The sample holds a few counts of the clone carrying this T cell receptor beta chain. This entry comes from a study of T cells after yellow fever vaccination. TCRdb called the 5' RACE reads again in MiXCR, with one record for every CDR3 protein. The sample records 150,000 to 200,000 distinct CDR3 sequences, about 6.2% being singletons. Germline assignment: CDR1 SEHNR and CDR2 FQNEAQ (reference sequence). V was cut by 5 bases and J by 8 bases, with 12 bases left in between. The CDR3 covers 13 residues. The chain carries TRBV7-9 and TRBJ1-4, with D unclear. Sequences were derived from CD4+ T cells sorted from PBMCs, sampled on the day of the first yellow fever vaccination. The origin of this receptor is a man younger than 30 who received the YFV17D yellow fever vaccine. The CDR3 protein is CASSTVVLEKLFF. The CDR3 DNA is TGTGCCAGCAGCACCGTGGTTCTGGAAAAACTGTTTTTT.